The T cell receptor beta chain under discussion was sequenced for a study of T cell repertoires in cytomegalovirus infection. Study overall: Recently identified HLA-C-restricted CMV epitopes were among the peptides used. Indications came from public TCR beta signatures; they pointed to CMV infection and to a matching HLA type. Findings and caveats of the study: In two of eight donors, the top clonotype was HLA-C-restricted CMV-specific.

This clonotype was seen a few times. Its matching antigen is unknown. One entry per CDR3 protein, called by TCRdb with MiXCR from the reads. Here the sample spans about 920,000 distinct CDR3 sequences, around 31% being singletons. CDR3 length: 14 residues. V was shortened by 0 bases and J by 3 bases, with 10 bases between the two germline ends. Germline V lookup: CDR1 SGHDT, CDR2 YYEEEE. The sequence derives from a human donor in good health (CMV status not recorded). Some clones in this sample may be carry-over from other donors' samples. The V gene is TRBV5-6, the J gene TRBJ2-7, with D unresolved. Sample: cultured CD8+ T cells from PBMCs, taken from culture after CMV antigen stimulation. The CDR3 spells CASSLGRLIYEQYV. The DNA for the CDR3 is TGTGCCAGCAGCTTGGGTCGGCTGATCTACGAGCAGTACGTC.